This TCR beta chain was retrieved from a study of early T cells in non-severe SARS-CoV-2 infection. The count of this clonotype is one. CDR1 MNHNS and CDR2 SASEGT come from the germline V gene. V was cut by 5 bases and J by 4 bases, with 18 bases left in between. CDR3 size: 16 residues. Researchers attached unique molecular identifiers to individual cDNA molecules. In TCRdb, the 5' RACE reads were re-called with MiXCR into one record per CDR3 protein. The data show around 60,000 distinct CDR3 sequences, 8% to 10% seen once. The sequence derives from an adult who was a healthcare worker with PCR-confirmed SARS-CoV-2 infection or an uninfected control (not recorded which). The sequenced sample consisted of whole blood. This chain joins TRBV6-1 and TRBJ1-5; no firm D call. DNA for the CDR3: TGTGCCAGCAGTTACTTTGAGCAGCTCTTAAATCAGCCCCAGCATTTT. Amino acid sequence: CASSYFEQLLNQPQHF.